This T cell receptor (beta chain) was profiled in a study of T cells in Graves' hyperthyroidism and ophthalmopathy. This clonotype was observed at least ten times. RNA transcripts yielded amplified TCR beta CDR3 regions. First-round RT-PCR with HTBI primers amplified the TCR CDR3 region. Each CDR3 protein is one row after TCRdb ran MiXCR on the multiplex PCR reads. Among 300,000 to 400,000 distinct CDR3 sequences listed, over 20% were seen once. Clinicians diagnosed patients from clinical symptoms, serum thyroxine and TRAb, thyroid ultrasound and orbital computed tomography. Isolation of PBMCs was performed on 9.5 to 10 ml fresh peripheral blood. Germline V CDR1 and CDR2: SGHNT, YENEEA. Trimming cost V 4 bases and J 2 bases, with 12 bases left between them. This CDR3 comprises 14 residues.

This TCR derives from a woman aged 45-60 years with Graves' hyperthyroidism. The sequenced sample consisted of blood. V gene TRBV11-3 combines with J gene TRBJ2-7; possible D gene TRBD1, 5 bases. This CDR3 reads CASSSDSYAYEQYF. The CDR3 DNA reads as TGTGCCAGCAGCTCCGACAGCTATGCCTACGAGCAGTACTTC.